This TCR beta chain was obtained from a study of control samples from healthy donors and cancer patients. Using immunoSEQ multiplex PCR, the repertoire was profiled, and TCRdb retains in-frame clones only, with some absent. The table shows tens of thousands of clones, with 75% to 90% occurring only once. V was pared by 10 bases and J by 5 bases, with 8 bases of the junction left unmatched. The length of the CDR3 is 13 residues. In germline, CDR1 is SNHLY, CDR2 FYNNEI. The source of this sequence is a man aged 50 to 60 in good health. Sequencing used blood. This sequence joins TRBV2 and TRBJ2-1; TRBD1 matches at 7 bases. The CDR3 nucleotides are TGTGCCACCCGCCGGGACAGCAACAATGAGCAGTTCTTC. Its protein is CATRRDSNNEQFF.